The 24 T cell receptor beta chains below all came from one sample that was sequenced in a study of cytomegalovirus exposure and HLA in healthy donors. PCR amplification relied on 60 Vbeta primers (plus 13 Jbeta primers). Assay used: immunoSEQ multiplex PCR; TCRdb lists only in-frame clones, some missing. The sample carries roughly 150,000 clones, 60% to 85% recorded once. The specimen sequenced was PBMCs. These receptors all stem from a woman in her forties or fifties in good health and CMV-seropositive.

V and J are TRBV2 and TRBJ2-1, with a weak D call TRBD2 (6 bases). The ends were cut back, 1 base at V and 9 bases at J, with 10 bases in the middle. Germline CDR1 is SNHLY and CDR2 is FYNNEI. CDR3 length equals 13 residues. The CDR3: CASSEDWGGEQFF. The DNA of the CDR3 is TGTGCCAGCAGTGAAGATTGGGGAGGTGAGCAGTTCTTC.

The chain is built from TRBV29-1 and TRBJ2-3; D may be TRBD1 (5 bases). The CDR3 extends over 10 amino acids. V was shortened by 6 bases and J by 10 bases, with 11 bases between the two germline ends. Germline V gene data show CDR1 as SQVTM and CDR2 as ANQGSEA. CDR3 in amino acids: CSVVGVAQYF. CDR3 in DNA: TGCAGCGTGGTAGGGGTAGCGCAGTATTTT.

The CDR3 DNA reads as TGCGCCAGCAGCTTGGTGACAGGGTATGGCTACACCTTC. It translates to CASSLVTGYGYTF. The genes are TRBV5-1 and TRBJ1-2; 7 bases line up with TRBD1. This CDR3 has 13 residues. V lost 0 bases, J lost 5 bases, and 1 base stayed unmatched. Germline assignment: CDR1 SGHRS and CDR2 YFSETQ.

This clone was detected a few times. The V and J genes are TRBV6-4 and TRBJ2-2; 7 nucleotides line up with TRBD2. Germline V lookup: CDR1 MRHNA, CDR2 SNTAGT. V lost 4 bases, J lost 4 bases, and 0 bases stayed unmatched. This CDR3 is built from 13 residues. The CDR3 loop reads CASSAGGTGELFF. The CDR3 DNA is TGTGCCAGCAGTGCGGGGGGCACCGGGGAGCTGTTTTTT.

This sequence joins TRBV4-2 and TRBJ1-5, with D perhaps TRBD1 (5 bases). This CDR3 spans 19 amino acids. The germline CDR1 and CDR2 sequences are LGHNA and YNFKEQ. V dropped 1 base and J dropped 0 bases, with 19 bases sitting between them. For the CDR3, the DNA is TGTGCCAGCAGCCAAGGCTCCGATGGGGGGATTAATAGCAATCAGCCCCAGCATTTT. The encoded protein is CASSQGSDGGINSNQPQHF.

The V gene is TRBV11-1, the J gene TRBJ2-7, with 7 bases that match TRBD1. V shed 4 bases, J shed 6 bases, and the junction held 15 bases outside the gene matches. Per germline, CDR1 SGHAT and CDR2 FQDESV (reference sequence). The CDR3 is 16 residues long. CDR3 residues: CASSSPTGKRTGEQYF. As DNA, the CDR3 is TGTGCCAGCAGCTCCCCGACAGGGAAACGAACTGGCGAGCAGTACTTC.

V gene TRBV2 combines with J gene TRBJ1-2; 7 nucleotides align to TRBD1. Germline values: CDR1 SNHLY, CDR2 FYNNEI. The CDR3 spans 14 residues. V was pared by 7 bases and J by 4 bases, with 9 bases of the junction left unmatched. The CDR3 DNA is TGTGCCAGCATTCCTAACAGGGGTGGCTATGGCTACACCTTC. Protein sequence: CASIPNRGGYGYTF. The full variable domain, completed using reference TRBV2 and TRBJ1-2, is EPEVTQTPSHQVTQMGQEVILRCVPISNHLYFYWYRQILGQKVEFLVSFYNNEISEKSEIFDDQFSVERPDGSNFTLKIRSTKLEDSAMYFCASIPNRGGYGYTFGSGTRLTVV.

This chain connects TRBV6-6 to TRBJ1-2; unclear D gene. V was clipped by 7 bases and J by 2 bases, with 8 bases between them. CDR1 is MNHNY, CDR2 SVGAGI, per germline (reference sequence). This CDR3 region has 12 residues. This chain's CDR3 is CASNRENYGYTF. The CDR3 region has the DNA TGTGCCAGCAATAGGGAGAACTATGGCTACACCTTC.

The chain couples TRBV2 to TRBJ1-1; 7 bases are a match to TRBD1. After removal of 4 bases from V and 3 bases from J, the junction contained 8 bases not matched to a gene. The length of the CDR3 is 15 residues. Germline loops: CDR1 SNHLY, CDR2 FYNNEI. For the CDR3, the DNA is TGTGCCAGCAGTGTTCTCTATACAGGGGACACTGAAGCTTTCTTT. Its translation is CASSVLYTGDTEAFF. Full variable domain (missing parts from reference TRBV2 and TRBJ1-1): EPEVTQTPSHQVTQMGQEVILRCVPISNHLYFYWYRQILGQKVEFLVSFYNNEISEKSEIFDDQFSVERPDGSNFTLKIRSTKLEDSAMYFCASSVLYTGDTEAFFGQGTRLTVV.

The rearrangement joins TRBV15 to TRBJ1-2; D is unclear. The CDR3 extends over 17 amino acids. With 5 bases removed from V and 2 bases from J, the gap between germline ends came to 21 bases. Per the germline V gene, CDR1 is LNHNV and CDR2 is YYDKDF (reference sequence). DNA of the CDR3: TGTGCCACCAGCCGGCGAGATGGGGAGGTTGGGAACTATGGCTACACCTTC. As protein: CATSRRDGEVGNYGYTF. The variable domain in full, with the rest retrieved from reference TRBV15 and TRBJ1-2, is DAMVIQNPRYQVTQFGKPVTLSCSQTLNHNVMYWYQQKSSQAPKLLFHYYDKDFNNEADTPDNFQSRRPNTSFCFLDIRSPGLGDTAMYLCATSRRDGEVGNYGYTFGSGTRLTVV.

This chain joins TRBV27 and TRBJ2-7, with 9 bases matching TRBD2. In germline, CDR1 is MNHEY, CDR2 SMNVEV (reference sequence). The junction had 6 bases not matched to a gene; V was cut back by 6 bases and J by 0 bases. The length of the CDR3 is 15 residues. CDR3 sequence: CASSPSGMSSYEQYF. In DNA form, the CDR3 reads TGTGCCAGCAGCCCTAGCGGGATGAGCTCCTACGAGCAGTACTTC.

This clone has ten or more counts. Here the CDR3 reads CASSLAGQGNQPQHF. In DNA, the CDR3 is TGCGCCAGCAGCTTGGCCGGACAGGGGAATCAGCCCCAGCATTTT. This chain uses TRBV5-1 with TRBJ1-5; 9 bases map to TRBD1. The CDR3 loop spans 15 amino acids. Looked up from germline, CDR1 is SGHRS and CDR2 is YFSETQ. Germline trimming cut 0 bases from V and 4 bases from J; bases unmatched to any gene: 2.

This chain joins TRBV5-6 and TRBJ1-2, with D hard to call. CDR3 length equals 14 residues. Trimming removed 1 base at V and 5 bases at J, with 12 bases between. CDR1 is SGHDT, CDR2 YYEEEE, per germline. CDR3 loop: CASSLLSLLYGYTF. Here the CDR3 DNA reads TGTGCCAGCAGCTTGTTGAGCTTACTGTATGGCTACACCTTC. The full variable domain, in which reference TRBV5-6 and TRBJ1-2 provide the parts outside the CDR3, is DAGVTQSPTHLIKTRGQQVTLRCSPKSGHDTVSWYQQALGQGPQFIFQYYEEEERQRGNFPDRFSGHQFPNYSSELNVNALLLGDSALYLCASSLLSLLYGYTFGSGTRLTVV.

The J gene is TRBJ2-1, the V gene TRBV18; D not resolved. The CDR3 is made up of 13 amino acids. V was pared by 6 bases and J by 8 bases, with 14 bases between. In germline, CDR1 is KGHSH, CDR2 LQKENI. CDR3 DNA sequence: TGTGCCAGCTCGCGATCGGTAGAGGATGAGCAGTTCTTC. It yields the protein CASSRSVEDEQFF.

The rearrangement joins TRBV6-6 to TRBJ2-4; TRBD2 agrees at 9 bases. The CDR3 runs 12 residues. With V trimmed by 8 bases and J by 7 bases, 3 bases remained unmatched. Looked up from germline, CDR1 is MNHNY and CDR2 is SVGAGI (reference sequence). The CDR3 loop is CASVAGGNIQYF. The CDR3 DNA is TGTGCCAGCGTCGCGGGGGGGAACATTCAGTACTTC.

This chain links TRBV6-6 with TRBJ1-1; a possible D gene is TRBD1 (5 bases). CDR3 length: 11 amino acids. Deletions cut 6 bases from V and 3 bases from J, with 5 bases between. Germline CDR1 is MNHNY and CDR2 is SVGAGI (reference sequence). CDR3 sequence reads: CASSRDTEAFF. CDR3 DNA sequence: TGTGCCAGCAGCAGGGACACTGAAGCTTTCTTT.

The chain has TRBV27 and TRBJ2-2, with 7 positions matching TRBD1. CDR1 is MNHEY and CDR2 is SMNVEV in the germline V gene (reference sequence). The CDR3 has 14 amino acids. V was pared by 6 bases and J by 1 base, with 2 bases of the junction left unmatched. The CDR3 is CASRQGWNTGELFF. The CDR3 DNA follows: TGTGCCAGCAGACAGGGGTGGAACACCGGGGAGCTGTTTTTT.

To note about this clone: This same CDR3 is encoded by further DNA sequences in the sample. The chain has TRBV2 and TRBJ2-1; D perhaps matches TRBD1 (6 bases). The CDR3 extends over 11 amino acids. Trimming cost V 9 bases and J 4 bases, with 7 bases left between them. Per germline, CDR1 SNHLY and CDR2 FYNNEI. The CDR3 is CASGQYNEQFF. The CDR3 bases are TGTGCCAGTGGACAGTACAATGAGCAGTTCTTC. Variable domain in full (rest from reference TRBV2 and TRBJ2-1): EPEVTQTPSHQVTQMGQEVILRCVPISNHLYFYWYRQILGQKVEFLVSFYNNEISEKSEIFDDQFSVERPDGSNFTLKIRSTKLEDSAMYFCASGQYNEQFFGPGTRLTVL.

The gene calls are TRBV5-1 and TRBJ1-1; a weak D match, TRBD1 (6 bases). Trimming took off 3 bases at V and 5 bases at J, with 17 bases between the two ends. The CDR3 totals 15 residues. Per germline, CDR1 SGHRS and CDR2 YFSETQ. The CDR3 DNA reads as TGCGCCAGCAGCTCCTTAAGTACAGGGTTGACTGAAGCTTTCTTT. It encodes CASSSLSTGLTEAFF.

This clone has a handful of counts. The CDR3 nucleotides are TGTGCCAGCAGCGGGGGGGGGAAAGCTAACTATGGCTACACCTTC. Its translation is CASSGGGKANYGYTF. V gene TRBV5-5 combines with J gene TRBJ1-2, with D maybe TRBD1 (5 bases). This CDR3 comprises 15 residues. V gave up 4 bases and J gave up 0 bases, with 13 bases separating them. Germline V gene sequence: CDR1 SGHKS, CDR2 YYEKEE (reference sequence).

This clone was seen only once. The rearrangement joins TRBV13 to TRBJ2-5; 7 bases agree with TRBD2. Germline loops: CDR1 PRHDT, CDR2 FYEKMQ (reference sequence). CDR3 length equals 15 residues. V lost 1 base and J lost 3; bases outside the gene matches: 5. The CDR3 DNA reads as TGTGCCAGCAGCTTAGTGCCGGGGGGTGAAGAGACCCAGTACTTC. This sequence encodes CASSLVPGGEETQYF.

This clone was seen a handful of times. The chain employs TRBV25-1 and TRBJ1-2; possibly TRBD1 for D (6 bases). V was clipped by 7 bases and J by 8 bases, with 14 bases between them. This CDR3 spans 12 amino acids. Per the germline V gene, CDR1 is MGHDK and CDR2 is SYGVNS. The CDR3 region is CASTWDDRGYTF. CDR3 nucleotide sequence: TGTGCCAGCACTTGGGACGACAGGGGCTACACCTTC.

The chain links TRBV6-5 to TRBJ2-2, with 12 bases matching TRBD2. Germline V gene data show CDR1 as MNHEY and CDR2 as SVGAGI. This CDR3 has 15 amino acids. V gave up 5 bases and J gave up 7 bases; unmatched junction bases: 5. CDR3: CASSRLAGAGGELFF. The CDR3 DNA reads TGTGCCAGCAGTCGACTAGCGGGGGCAGGCGGGGAGCTGTTTTTT.

The CDR3 nucleotides are TGTGCCAGCTCACCGGGACAGGGGTTACGAGAGACCCAGTACTTC. Its translation is CASSPGQGLRETQYF. The chain recombines TRBV18 with TRBJ2-5, with 10 positions matching TRBD1. This CDR3 region has 15 residues. Germline-derived CDR1 and CDR2 are KGHSH and LQKENI. The junction had 5 bases not matched to a gene; V was cut back by 3 bases and J by 4 bases.